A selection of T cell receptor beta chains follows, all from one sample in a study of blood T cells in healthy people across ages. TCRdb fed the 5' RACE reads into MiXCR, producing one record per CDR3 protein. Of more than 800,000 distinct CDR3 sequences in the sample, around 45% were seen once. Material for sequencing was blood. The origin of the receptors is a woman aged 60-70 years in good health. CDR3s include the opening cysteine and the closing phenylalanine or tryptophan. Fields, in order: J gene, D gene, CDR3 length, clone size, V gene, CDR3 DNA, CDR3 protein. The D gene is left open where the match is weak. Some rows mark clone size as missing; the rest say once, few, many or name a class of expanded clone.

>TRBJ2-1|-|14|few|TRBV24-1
TGTGCCACCAGTGGCTATCCTACTACGACCGGGCAGTTCTTC
CATSGYPTTTGQFF
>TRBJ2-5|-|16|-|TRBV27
TGTGCCAGCAGTCGCCGTGGGCTAGTGCAATCCAATGAGCAGTACTTC
CASSRRGLVQSNEQYF
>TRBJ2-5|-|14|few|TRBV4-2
TGTGCCAGCAGCCAAGAGAGAGGTCTCGAGACCCAGTACTTC
CASSQERGLETQYF
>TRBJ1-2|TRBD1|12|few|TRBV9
TGTGCCAGCCACGACAGGGTTTATGGCTACACCTTC
CASHDRVYGYTF
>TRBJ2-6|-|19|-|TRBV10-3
TGTGCCATCATAAAAGCCGGACTGGGGCCCGAGAGTGGGGCCAACGTCCTGACTTTC
CAIIKAGLGPESGANVLTF
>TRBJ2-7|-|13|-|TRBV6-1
TGTGCCAGCCGTAGAAGGGAGGTATACGAGCAGTACTTC
CASRRREVYEQYF
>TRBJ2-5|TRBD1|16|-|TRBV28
TGTGCCAGCAGTTTACCGGGACAGCTTTCAGCAGAGACCCAGTACTTC
CASSLPGQLSAETQYF
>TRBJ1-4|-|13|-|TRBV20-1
TGCAGTGCTAGAGATTTCGGGTACGAAAAACTGTTTTTT
CSARDFGYEKLFF
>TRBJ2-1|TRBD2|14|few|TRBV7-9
TGTGCCAGCAGCTTAGACTGGACTAGCGGGGAGCAGTTCTTC
CASSLDWTSGEQFF
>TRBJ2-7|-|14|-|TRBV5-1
TGCGCCAGCAGCTTGGCCTACGTAGGGGACGAGCAGTACTTC
CASSLAYVGDEQYF
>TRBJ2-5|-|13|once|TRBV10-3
TGTGCCATCAGTGGGAACTTGCAAGAGACCCAGTACTTC
CAISGNLQETQYF
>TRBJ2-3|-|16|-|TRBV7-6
TGTGCCAGCAGGAAGGGGGCTGGGGGGGGCACAGATACGCAGTATTTT
CASRKGAGGGTDTQYF
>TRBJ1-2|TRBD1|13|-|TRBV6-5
TGTGCCAGCAGAACAGGGGGCGTGGAAGGCTACACCTTC
CASRTGGVEGYTF
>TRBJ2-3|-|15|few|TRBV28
TGTGCCAGCAGTTCCCAGGGGGGAATCACAGATACGCAGTATTTT
CASSSQGGITDTQYF
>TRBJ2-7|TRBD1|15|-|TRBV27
TGTGCCAGCACCGGGACAGGGAGAGGCTACTACGAGCAGTACTTC
CASTGTGRGYYEQYF
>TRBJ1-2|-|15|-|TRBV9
TGTGCCAGCAGCGTAGGAAGCGGAACTAACTATGGCTACACCTTC
CASSVGSGTNYGYTF
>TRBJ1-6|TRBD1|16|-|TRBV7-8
TGTGCCAGCAGCCGAGGTCCGGGACAGGGCAATTCACCCCTCCACTTT
CASSRGPGQGNSPLHF
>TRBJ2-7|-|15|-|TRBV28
TGTGCCAGCAGTCGGGCCGACAGCAGGCCCTACGAGCAGTACTTC
CASSRADSRPYEQYF
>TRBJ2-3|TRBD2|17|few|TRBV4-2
TGTGCCAGCAGCCAGGAGGTAGCGGGAGGGAGCACAGATACGCAGTATTTT
CASSQEVAGGSTDTQYF
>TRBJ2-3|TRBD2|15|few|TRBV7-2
TGTGCCAGCAGCCCCAGCGGGAGTAGGACAGATACGCAGTATTTT
CASSPSGSRTDTQYF
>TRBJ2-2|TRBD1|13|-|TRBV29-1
TGCAGCGTTGATGGGACAGGGACCGGGGAGCTGTTTTTT
CSVDGTGTGELFF
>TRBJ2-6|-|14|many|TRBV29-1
TGCAGCGTTGTAACCGCTGATGGGGCCAACGTCCTGACTTTC
CSVVTADGANVLTF
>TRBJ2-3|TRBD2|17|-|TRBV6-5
TGTGCCAGCAGTTACTCGTTGGCGGGAGGTAGCACAGATACGCAGTATTTT
CASSYSLAGGSTDTQYF
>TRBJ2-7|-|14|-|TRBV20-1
TGCAGTGCTAGCAGGCTGGAGGGGAGATCCGAGCAGTACTTC
CSASRLEGRSEQYF
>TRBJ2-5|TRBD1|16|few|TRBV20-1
TGCAGTGCTAGAGCATTGACAGGGGGCGGAAAAGAGACCCAGTACTTC
CSARALTGGGKETQYF
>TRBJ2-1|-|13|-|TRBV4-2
TGTGCCAGCAGCCAATATGTGGAAGGTGAGCAGTTCTTC
CASSQYVEGEQFF
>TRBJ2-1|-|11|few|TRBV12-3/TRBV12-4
TGTGCCAGCAGCGCCGGGCCCCGATGGTTCTTC
CASSAGPRWFF
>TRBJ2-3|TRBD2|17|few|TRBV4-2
TGTGCCAGCAGCCAAGATAGGGGCCAAGCGGGAGGGTTGTTTCAGTATTTT
CASSQDRGQAGGLFQYF
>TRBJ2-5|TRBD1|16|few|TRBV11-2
TGTGCCAGCAGCTCGGAATCGACAGGGAGAGAAGAGACCCAGTACTTC
CASSSESTGREETQYF
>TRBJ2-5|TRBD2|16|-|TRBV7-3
TGTGCCAGCAGCTTAACCGGGACTAGCGGGACCCTCGGGCAGTACTTC
CASSLTGTSGTLGQYF
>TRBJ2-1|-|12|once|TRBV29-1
TGCAGCGTAGCGGGTAATTACAATGAGCAGTTCTTC
CSVAGNYNEQFF